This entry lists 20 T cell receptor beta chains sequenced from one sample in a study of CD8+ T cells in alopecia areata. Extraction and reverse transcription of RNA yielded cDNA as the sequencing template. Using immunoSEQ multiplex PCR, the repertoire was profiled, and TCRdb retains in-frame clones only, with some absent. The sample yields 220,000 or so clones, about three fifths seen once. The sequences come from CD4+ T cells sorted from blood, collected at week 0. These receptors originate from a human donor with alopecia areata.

The chain's CDR3 is CASSEGGIAAYEQYF. In nucleotides, the CDR3 is TGTGCCAGCAGTGAAGGGGGTATCGCCGCCTACGAGCAGTACTTC. The J gene is TRBJ2-5, the V gene TRBV6-1; D ambiguous. Near its end, the DNA agrees better with TRBJ2-7, so the J call may be wrong. Germline CDR1 and CDR2: MNHNS and SASEGT. This CDR3 region has 15 residues.

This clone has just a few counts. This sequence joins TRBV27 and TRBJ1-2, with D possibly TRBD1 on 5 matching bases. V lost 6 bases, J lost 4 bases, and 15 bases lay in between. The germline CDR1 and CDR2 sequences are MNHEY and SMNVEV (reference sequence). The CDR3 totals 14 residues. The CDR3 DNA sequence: TGTGCCAGCAGAACCATGCGGGGCGGCTATGGCTACACCTTC. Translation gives CASRTMRGGYGYTF.

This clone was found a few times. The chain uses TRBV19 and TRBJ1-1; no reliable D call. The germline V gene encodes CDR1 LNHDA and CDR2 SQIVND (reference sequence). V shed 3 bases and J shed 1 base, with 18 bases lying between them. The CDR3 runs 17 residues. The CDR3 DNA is TGTGCCAGTAGTATGGGTCAGGAGTTTCGTTGGAACACTGAAGCTTTCTTT. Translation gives CASSMGQEFRWNTEAFF.

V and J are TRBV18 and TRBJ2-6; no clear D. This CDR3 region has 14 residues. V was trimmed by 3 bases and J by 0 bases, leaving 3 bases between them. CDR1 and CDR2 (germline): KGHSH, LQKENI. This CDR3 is CASSPNSGANVLTF. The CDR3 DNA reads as TGTGCCAGCTCACCTAACTCTGGGGCCAACGTCCTGACTTTC.

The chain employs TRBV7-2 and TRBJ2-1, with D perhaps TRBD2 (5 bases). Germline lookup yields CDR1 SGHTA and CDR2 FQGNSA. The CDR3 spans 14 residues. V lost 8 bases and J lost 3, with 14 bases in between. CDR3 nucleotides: TGTGCCAGCCATAAAAGAGGGAGCTACAATGAGCAGTTCTTC. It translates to CASHKRGSYNEQFF. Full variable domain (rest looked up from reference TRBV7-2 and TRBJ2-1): GAGVSQSPSNKVTEKGKDVELRCDPISGHTALYWYRQSLGQGLEFLIYFQGNSAPDKSGLPSDRFSAERTGGSVSTLTIQRTQQEDSAVYLCASHKRGSYNEQFFGPGTRLTVL.

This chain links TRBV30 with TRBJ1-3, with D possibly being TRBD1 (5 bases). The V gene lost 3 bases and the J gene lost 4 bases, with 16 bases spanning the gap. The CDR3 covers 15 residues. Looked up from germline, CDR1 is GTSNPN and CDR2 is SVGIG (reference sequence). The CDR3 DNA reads TGTGCCTGGAGCAACCCTCCCCGACAGGGAAACACCATATATTTT. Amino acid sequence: CAWSNPPRQGNTIYF.

The CDR3: CASSQFTGGNTEAFF. CDR3 sequence (DNA): TGCGCCAGCAGCCAATTTACAGGGGGTAACACTGAAGCTTTCTTT. The rearrangement links TRBV4-1 to TRBJ1-1; 8 bases are a match to TRBD1. Germline values: CDR1 MGHRA, CDR2 YSYEKL. V was pared by 2 bases and J by 2 bases, with 4 bases of the junction left unmatched. The CDR3 has 15 residues.

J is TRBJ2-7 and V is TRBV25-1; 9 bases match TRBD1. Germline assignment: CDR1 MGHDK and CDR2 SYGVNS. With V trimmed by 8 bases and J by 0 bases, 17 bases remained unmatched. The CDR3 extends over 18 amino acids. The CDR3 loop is CASLFSGTGMFGSYEQYF. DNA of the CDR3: TGTGCCAGCCTCTTCTCCGGGACAGGGATGTTCGGCTCCTACGAGCAGTACTTC.

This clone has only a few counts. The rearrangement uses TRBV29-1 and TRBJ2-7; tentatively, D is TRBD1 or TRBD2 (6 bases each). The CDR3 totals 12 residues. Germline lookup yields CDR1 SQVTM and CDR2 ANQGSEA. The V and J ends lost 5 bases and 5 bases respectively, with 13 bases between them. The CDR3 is CSVTRGGDEQYF. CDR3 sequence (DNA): TGCAGCGTTACCAGGGGAGGCGACGAGCAGTACTTC.

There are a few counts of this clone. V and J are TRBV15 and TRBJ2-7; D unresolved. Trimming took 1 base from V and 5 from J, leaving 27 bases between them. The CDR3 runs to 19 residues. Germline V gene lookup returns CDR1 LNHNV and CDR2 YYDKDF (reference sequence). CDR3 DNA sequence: TGTGCCACCAGCAGAGTGGTAGGAGCAGTTGACCCGAGGTCCCACGAGCAGTACTTC. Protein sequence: CATSRVVGAVDPRSHEQYF.

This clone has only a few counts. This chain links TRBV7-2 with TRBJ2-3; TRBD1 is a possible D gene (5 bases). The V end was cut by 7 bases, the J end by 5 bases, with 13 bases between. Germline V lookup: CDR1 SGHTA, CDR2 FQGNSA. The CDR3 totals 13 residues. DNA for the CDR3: TGTGCCAGCACACGCCGCCAGGGAGATACGCAGTATTTT. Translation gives CASTRRQGDTQYF. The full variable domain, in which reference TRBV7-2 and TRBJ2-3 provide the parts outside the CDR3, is GAGVSQSPSNKVTEKGKDVELRCDPISGHTALYWYRQSLGQGLEFLIYFQGNSAPDKSGLPSDRFSAERTGGSVSTLTIQRTQQEDSAVYLCASTRRQGDTQYFGPGTRLTVL.

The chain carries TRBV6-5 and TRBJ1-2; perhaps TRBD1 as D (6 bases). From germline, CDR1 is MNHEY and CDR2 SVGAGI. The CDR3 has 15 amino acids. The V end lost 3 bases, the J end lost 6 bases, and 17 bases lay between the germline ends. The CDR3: CASSYVTGQGHGYTF. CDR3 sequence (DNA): TGTGCCAGCAGTTATGTCACAGGGCAGGGACATGGCTACACCTTC.

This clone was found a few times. CDR3 residues: CASSPNPTGGLVETQYF. DNA for the CDR3: TGCGCCAGCAGCCCGAACCCGACAGGGGGACTGGTGGAGACCCAGTACTTC. The V call is TRBV5-1, the J call TRBJ2-5; 9 positions match TRBD1. CDR3 length equals 17 residues. Germline CDR1 reads SGHRS; CDR2 reads YFSETQ. V was pared by 4 bases and J by 5 bases, with 15 bases of the junction left unmatched.

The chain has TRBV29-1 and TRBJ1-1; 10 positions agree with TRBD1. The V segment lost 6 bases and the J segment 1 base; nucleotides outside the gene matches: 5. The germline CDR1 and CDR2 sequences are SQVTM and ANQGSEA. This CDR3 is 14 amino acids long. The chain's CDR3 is CSVGQGRGNTEAFF. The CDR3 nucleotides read TGCAGCGTGGGACAGGGGCGAGGGAACACTGAAGCTTTCTTT.

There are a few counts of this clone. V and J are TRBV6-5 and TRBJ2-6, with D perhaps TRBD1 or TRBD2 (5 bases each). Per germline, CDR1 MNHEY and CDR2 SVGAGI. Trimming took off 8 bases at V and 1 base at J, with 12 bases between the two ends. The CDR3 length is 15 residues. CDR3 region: CASAGRVSGANVLTF. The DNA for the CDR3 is TGTGCCAGCGCGGGCAGGGTTTCTGGGGCCAACGTCCTGACTTTC.

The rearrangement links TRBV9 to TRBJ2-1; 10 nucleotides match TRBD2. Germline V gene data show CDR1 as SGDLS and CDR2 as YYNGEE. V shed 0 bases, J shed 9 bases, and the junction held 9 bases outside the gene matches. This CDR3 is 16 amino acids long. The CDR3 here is CASSVATSGGAFEQFF. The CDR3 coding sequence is TGTGCCAGCAGCGTAGCTACGAGCGGGGGGGCATTTGAGCAGTTCTTC.

The CDR3 reads CASSDGAGSNYGYTF. The DNA for the CDR3 is TGTGCCAGTAGCGACGGGGCAGGCTCTAACTATGGCTACACCTTC. The chain uses TRBV19 and TRBJ1-2, with TRBD1 as a possible D gene (5 bases). Germline V gene lookup returns CDR1 LNHDA and CDR2 SQIVND (reference sequence). The length of the CDR3 is 15 residues. V lost 6 bases and J lost 0, with 14 bases in between. Complete variable domain (other parts from reference TRBV19 and TRBJ1-2): DGGITQSPKYLFRKEGQNVTLSCEQNLNHDAMYWYRQDPGQGLRLIYYSQIVNDFQKGDIAEGYSVSREKKESFPLTVTSAQKNPTAFYLCASSDGAGSNYGYTFGSGTRLTVV.

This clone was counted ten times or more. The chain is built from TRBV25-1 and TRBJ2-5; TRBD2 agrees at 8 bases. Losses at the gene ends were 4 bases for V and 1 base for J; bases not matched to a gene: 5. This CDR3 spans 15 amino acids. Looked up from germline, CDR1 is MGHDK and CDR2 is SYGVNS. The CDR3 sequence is CASSGTSGPQETQYF. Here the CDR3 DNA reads TGTGCCAGCAGTGGTACTAGCGGCCCCCAAGAGACCCAGTACTTC.

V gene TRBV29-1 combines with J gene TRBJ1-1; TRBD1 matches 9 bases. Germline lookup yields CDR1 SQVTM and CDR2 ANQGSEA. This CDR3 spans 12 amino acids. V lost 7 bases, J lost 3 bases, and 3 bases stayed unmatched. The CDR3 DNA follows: TGCAGCGGGGGACAGGGTCACACTGAAGCTTTCTTT. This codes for CSGGQGHTEAFF.

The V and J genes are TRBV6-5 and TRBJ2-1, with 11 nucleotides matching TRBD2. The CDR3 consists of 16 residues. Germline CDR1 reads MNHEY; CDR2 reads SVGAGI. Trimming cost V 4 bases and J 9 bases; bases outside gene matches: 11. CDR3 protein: CASSSETSGRRGEQFF. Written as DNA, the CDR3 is TGTGCCAGCAGTTCCGAAACTAGCGGGAGAAGGGGTGAGCAGTTCTTC.